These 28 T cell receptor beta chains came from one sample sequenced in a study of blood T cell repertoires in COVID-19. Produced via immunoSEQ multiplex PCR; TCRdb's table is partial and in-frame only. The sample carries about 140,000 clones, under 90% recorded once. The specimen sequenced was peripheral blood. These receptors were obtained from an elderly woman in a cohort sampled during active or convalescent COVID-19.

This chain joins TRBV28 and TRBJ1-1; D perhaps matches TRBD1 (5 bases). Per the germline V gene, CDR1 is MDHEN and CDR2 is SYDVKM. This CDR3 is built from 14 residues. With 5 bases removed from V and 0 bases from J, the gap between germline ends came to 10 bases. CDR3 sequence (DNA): TGTGCCAGCAGTCGCTCGACAGTGAACACTGAAGCTTTCTTT. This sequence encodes CASSRSTVNTEAFF.

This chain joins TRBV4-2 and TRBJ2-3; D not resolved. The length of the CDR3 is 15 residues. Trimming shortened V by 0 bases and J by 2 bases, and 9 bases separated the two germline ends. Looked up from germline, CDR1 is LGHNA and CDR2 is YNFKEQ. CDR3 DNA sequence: TGTGCCAGCAGCCAAGATCTCGCAGTCACAGATACGCAGTATTTT. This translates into CASSQDLAVTDTQYF.

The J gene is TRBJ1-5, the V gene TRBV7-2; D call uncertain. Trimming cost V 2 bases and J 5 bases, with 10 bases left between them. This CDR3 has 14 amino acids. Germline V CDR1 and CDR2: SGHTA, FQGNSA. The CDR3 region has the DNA TGTGCCAGCAGCTTAACTAGGTTGGATCAGCCCCAGCATTTT. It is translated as CASSLTRLDQPQHF.

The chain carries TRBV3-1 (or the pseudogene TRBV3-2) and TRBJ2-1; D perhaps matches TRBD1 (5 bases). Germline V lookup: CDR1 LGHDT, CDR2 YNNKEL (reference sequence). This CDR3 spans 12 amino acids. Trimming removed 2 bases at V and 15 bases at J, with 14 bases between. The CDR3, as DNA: TGTGCCAGCAGCCAAAGTCAGGGATTTGTGTTCTTC. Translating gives CASSQSQGFVFF.

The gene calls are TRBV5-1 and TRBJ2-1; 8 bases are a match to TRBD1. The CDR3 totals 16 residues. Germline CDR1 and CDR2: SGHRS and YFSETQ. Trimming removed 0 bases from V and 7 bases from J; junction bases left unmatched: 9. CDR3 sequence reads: CASSLGAGTGLNEQFF. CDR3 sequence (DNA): TGCGCCAGCAGCTTGGGGGCCGGGACAGGACTTAATGAGCAGTTCTTC.

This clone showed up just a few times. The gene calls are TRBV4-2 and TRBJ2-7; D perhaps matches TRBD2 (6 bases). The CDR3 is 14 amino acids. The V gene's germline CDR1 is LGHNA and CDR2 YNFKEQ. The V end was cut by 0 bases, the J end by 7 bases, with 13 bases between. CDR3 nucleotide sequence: TGTGCCAGCAGCCAAGAGTTTGCGGGGCGGGAGCAGTACTTC. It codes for CASSQEFAGREQYF.

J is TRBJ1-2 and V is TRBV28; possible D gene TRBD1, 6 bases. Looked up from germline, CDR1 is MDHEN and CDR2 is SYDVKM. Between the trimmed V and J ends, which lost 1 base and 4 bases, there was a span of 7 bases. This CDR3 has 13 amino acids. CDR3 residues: CASSLLDSYGYTF. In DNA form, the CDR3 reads TGTGCCAGCAGTTTATTGGACAGCTATGGCTACACCTTC.

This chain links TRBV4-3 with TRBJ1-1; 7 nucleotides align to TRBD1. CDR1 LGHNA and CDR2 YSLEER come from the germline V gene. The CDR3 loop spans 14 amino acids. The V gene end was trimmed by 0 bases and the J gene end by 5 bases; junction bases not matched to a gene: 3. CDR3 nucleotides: TGCGCCAGCAGCCAAGACAGGGGGAGGACTGAAGCTTTCTTT. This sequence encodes CASSQDRGRTEAFF.

The CDR3 DNA reads as TGTGCCAGCAGCCAATGGCCCCCGCTCCCCGGGGAGCTGTTTTTT. Residues: CASSQWPPLPGELFF. This chain joins TRBV7-2 and TRBJ2-2; D remains unclear. CDR3 length equals 15 residues. The germline V and J ends were trimmed by 5 bases and 6 bases, with 16 bases remaining between them. CDR1 and CDR2 from the germline V gene are SGHTA and FQGNSA.

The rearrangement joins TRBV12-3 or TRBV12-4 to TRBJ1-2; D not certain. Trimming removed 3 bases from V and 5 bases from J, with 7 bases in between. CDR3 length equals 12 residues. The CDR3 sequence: CASSFEGYGYTF. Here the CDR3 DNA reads TGTGCCAGCAGTTTTGAGGGTTATGGCTACACCTTC.

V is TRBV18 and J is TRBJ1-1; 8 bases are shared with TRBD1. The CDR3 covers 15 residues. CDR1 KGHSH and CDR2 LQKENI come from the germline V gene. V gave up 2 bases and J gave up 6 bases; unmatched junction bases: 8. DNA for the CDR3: TGTGCCAGCTCACCAGGACAGGGTAGATCTGCTGAAGCTTTCTTT. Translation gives CASSPGQGRSAEAFF.

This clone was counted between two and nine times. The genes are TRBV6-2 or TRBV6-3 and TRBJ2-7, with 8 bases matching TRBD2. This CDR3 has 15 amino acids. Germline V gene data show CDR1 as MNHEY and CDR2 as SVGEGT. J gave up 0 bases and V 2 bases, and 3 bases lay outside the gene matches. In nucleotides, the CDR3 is TGTGCCAGCAGTTACGGCCTAGCGGGCTCCTACGAGCAGTACGTC. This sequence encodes CASSYGLAGSYEQYV.

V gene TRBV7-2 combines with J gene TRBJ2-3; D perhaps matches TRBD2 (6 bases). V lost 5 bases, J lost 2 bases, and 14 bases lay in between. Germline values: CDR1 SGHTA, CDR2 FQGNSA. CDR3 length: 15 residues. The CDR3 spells CASSPDYLNTDTQYF. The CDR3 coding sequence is TGTGCCAGCAGCCCGGACTATCTCAACACAGATACGCAGTATTTT.

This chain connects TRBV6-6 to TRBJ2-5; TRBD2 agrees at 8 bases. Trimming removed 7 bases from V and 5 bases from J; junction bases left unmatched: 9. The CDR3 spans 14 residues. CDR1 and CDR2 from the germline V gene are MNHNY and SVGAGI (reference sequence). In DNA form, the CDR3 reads TGTGCCAGCACCAACGCGGGGGGCGGTGAGACCCAGTACTTC. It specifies CASTNAGGGETQYF.

The CDR3 loop reads CASSEYAPTNTEAFF. In DNA form, the CDR3 reads TGTGCCAGCAGTGAATATGCCCCCACAAACACTGAAGCTTTCTTT. J is TRBJ1-1 and V is TRBV25-1; no firm D call. CDR3 length: 15 amino acids. CDR1 is MGHDK and CDR2 is SYGVNS in the germline V gene. Trimming removed 0 bases from V and 2 bases from J, with 10 bases in between.

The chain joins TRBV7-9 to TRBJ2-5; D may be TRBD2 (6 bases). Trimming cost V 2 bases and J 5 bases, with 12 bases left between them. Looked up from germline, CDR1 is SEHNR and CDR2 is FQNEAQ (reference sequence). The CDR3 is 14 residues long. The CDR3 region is CASSLLRGGETQYF. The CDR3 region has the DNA TGTGCCAGCAGCTTATTACGCGGAGGGGAGACCCAGTACTTC.

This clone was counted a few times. The chain's CDR3 is CASSLGGFNSPLHF. The CDR3 DNA is TGTGCCAGCAGCTTAGGAGGGTTTAATTCACCCCTCCACTTT. The V and J genes are TRBV7-2 and TRBJ1-6; D not certain. The V gene lost 1 base and the J gene lost 6 bases, with 7 bases spanning the gap. This CDR3 has 14 amino acids. Per germline, CDR1 SGHTA and CDR2 FQGNSA.

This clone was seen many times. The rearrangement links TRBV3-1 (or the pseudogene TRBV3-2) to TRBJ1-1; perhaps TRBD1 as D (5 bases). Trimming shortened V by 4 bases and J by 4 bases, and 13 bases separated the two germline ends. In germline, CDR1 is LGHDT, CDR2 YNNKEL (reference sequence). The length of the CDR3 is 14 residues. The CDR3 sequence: CASSLTAPRTEAFF. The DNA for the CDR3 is TGTGCCAGCAGCCTGACAGCACCGCGCACTGAAGCTTTCTTT.

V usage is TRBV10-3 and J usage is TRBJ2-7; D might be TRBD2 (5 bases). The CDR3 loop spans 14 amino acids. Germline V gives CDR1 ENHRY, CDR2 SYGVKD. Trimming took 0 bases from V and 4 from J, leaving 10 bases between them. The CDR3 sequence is CAISESVASYEQYV. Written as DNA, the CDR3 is TGTGCCATCAGTGAGTCAGTAGCGTCGTACGAGCAGTACGTC.

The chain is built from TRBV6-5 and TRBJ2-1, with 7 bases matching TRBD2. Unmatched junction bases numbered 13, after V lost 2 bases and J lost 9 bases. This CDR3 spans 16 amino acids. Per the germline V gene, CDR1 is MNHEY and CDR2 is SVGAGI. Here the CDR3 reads CASSYGVSIERGEQFF. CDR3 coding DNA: TGTGCCAGCAGTTACGGGGTCTCTATAGAGCGGGGTGAGCAGTTCTTC.

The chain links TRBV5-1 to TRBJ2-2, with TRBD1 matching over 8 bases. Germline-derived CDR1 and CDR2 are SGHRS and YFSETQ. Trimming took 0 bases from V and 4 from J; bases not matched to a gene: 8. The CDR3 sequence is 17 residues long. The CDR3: CASSLELQGAGTGELFF. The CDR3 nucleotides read TGCGCCAGCAGCTTGGAACTTCAGGGGGCGGGCACCGGGGAGCTGTTTTTT.

CDR3 residues: CASRSVAYGYTF. The CDR3, as DNA: TGTGCCAGCAGGTCAGTGGCCTATGGCTACACCTTC. The chain joins TRBV7-2 to TRBJ1-2; D is ambiguous. The CDR3 extends over 12 amino acids. CDR1 is SGHTA, CDR2 FQGNSA, per germline. Deletions cut 6 bases from V and 4 bases from J, with 9 bases between.

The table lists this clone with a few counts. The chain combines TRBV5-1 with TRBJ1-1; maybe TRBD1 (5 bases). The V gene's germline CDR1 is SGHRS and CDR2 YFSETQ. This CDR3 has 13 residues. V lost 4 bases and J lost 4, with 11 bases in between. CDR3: CASSPTVATEAFF. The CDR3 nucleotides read TGCGCCAGCAGCCCGACAGTGGCCACTGAAGCTTTCTTT.

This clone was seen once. CDR3: CASSLKGRGNWDEQFF. The CDR3 DNA reads as TGTGCCAGCAGCTTAAAGGGCAGGGGGAATTGGGATGAGCAGTTCTTC. The V gene is TRBV7-2, the J gene TRBJ2-1, with 7 positions matching TRBD1. CDR3 length equals 16 residues. V trimming: 2 bases; J trimming: 8 bases; junction bases outside the gene matches: 12. CDR1 is SGHTA and CDR2 is FQGNSA in the germline V gene.

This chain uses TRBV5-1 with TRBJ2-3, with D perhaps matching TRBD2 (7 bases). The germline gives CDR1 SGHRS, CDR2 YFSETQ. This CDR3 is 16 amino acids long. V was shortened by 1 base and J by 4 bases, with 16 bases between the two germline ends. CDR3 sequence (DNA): TGCGCCAGCAGCTTGTTTGGGGGGGCAATCCCAGATACGCAGTATTTT. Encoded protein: CASSLFGGAIPDTQYF. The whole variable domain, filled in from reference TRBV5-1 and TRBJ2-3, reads KAGVTQTPRYLIKTRGQQVTLSCSPISGHRSVSWYQQTPGQGLQFLFEYFSETQRNKGNFPGRFSGRQFSNSRSEMNVSTLELGDSALYLCASSLFGGAIPDTQYFGPGTRLTVL.

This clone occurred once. CDR3 amino acids: CASSQKTGANYGYTF. Here the CDR3 DNA reads TGCGCCAGCAGCCAAAAGACAGGGGCTAACTATGGCTACACCTTC. This chain joins TRBV4-1 and TRBJ1-2; 8 positions match TRBD1. The ends lost 2 bases at V and 0 bases at J; junction bases unmatched: 2. CDR1 and CDR2 (germline): MGHRA, YSYEKL. The CDR3 length is 15 residues.

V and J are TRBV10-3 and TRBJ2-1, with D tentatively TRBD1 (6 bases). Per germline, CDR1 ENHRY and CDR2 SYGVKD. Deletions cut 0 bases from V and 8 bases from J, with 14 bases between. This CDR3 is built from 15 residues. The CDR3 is CAISESTGRKDEQFF. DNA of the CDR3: TGTGCCATCAGTGAGTCCACAGGGAGAAAGGATGAGCAGTTCTTC.

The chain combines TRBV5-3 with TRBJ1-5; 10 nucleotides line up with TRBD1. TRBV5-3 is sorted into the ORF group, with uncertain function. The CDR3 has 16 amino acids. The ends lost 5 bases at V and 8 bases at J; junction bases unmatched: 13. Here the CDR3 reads CARRNPGQGMVEPQHF. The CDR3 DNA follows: TGTGCCAGAAGGAACCCGGGACAGGGGATGGTAGAGCCCCAGCATTTT.